A selection of T cell receptor beta chains follows, all from one sample in a study of preoperative IRX-2 immunotherapy in early breast cancer. Sequenced by immunoSEQ multiplex PCR; TCRdb stores in-frame clones only, minus some. The sample lists roughly 43,000 clones, approximately 94% seen once, with roughly 1.5% in the top ten. The sequences come from tumor tissue, collected after IRX-2 immunotherapy. The receptors derive from a human donor with breast cancer. Each CDR3 is given with its conserved first and last residue. The order of the fields is CDR3 length, J gene, D gene, clone size, V gene, CDR3 protein, CDR3 DNA. A D gene is named only where the DNA matches it firmly. Expanded clones are given a class, and other clones once, few, many or no size at all.

CDR3 length: 11
J gene: TRBJ2-1
D gene: NA
clone size: NA
V gene: TRBV7-2
CDR3 protein: CASSLWGEQFF
CDR3 DNA: TGTGCCAGCAGCCTTTGGGGTGAGCAGTTCTTC

CDR3 length: 15
J gene: TRBJ2-1
D gene: TRBD2
clone size: NA
V gene: TRBV6-5
CDR3 protein: CASSYGGSVYNEQFF
CDR3 DNA: TGTGCCAGCAGTTACGGCGGGAGTGTCTACAATGAGCAGTTCTTC

CDR3 length: 14
J gene: TRBJ1-2
D gene: TRBD1
clone size: NA
V gene: TRBV28
CDR3 protein: CASSPSHRGQGYTF
CDR3 DNA: TGTGCCAGCAGTCCCTCCCACAGGGGTCAGGGCTACACCTTC

CDR3 length: 14
J gene: TRBJ2-1
D gene: NA
clone size: NA
V gene: TRBV11-3
CDR3 protein: CASSLAAGEHEQFF
CDR3 DNA: TGTGCCAGCAGCTTAGCTGCAGGGGAGCATGAGCAGTTCTTC

CDR3 length: 16
J gene: TRBJ2-7
D gene: TRBD2
clone size: NA
V gene: TRBV5-1
CDR3 protein: CASSLGPSGSINEQYF
CDR3 DNA: TGCGCCAGCAGCTTGGGCCCCAGCGGGAGTATCAACGAGCAGTACTTC

CDR3 length: 15
J gene: TRBJ1-2
D gene: NA
clone size: NA
V gene: TRBV10-3
CDR3 protein: CAISESFGEIGGYTF
CDR3 DNA: TGTGCCATCAGTGAGTCGTTTGGAGAGATAGGGGGCTACACCTTC

CDR3 length: 15
J gene: TRBJ2-2
D gene: NA
clone size: NA
V gene: TRBV14
CDR3 protein: CASSQILPNTGELFF
CDR3 DNA: TGTGCCAGCAGCCAAATCCTGCCGAACACCGGGGAGCTGTTTTTT

CDR3 length: 13
J gene: TRBJ1-1
D gene: NA
clone size: NA
V gene: TRBV7-2
CDR3 protein: CASSLGGVTEAFF
CDR3 DNA: TGTGCCAGCAGCCTCGGGGGGGTCACTGAAGCTTTCTTT

CDR3 length: 14
J gene: TRBJ2-7
D gene: NA
clone size: NA
V gene: TRBV28
CDR3 protein: CASSFPRRGYEQYF
CDR3 DNA: TGTGCCAGCAGTTTTCCCCGCAGGGGCTACGAGCAGTACTTC

CDR3 length: 15
J gene: TRBJ2-7
D gene: TRBD2
clone size: NA
V gene: TRBV19
CDR3 protein: CASSISASGRGQQYF
CDR3 DNA: TGTGCCAGTAGTATCTCGGCTAGCGGGAGAGGGCAGCAGTACTTC

CDR3 length: 12
J gene: TRBJ1-1
D gene: NA
clone size: NA
V gene: TRBV4-2
CDR3 protein: CASSQSGGGPFF
CDR3 DNA: TGTGCCAGCAGCCAGTCCGGGGGGGGGCCTTTCTTT

CDR3 length: 13
J gene: TRBJ2-7
D gene: NA
clone size: once
V gene: TRBV28
CDR3 protein: CASSWDSGYEQYF
CDR3 DNA: TGTGCCAGCAGTTGGGATTCCGGCTACGAGCAGTACTTC

CDR3 length: 17
J gene: TRBJ2-5
D gene: TRBD1
clone size: NA
V gene: TRBV11-2
CDR3 protein: CASSLDDRAAGLETQYF
CDR3 DNA: TGTGCCAGCAGCTTAGACGACAGGGCCGCAGGGTTGGAGACCCAGTACTTC

CDR3 length: 14
J gene: TRBJ2-7
D gene: NA
clone size: NA
V gene: TRBV9
CDR3 protein: CASSVGSHSYEQYF
CDR3 DNA: TGTGCCAGCAGCGTAGGTAGCCACTCCTACGAGCAGTACTTC

CDR3 length: 14
J gene: TRBJ2-1
D gene: NA
clone size: NA
V gene: TRBV30
CDR3 protein: CAWKARSPNVEQFF
CDR3 DNA: TGTGCCTGGAAGGCGCGGAGCCCCAACGTTGAGCAGTTCTTC

CDR3 length: 12
J gene: TRBJ2-7
D gene: TRBD1
clone size: NA
V gene: TRBV5-8
CDR3 protein: CASSRTGNEQYF
CDR3 DNA: TGTGCCAGCAGCAGGACAGGGAACGAGCAGTACTTC

CDR3 length: 14
J gene: TRBJ2-1
D gene: TRBD1
clone size: NA
V gene: TRBV5-5
CDR3 protein: CASSPAGGSNEQFF
CDR3 DNA: TGTGCCAGCAGCCCCGCAGGGGGCTCGAATGAGCAGTTCTTC

CDR3 length: 15
J gene: TRBJ2-4
D gene: TRBD2
clone size: NA
V gene: TRBV28
CDR3 protein: CARAAGALAKNIQYF
CDR3 DNA: TGTGCCAGAGCAGCGGGGGCCTTAGCCAAAAACATTCAGTACTTC

CDR3 length: 14
J gene: TRBJ2-7
D gene: NA
clone size: NA
V gene: TRBV28
CDR3 protein: CASSLAAARFGQYF
CDR3 DNA: TGTGCCAGCAGTTTGGCAGCGGCCCGGTTTGGGCAGTACTTC

CDR3 length: 15
J gene: TRBJ2-5
D gene: NA
clone size: NA
V gene: TRBV28
CDR3 protein: CASSPPGAMRETQYF
CDR3 DNA: TGTGCCAGCAGTCCACCGGGGGCGATGAGGGAGACCCAGTACTTC

CDR3 length: 13
J gene: TRBJ1-1
D gene: NA
clone size: NA
V gene: TRBV6-4
CDR3 protein: CASSQVRASEAFF
CDR3 DNA: TGTGCCAGCAGTCAAGTGAGGGCATCTGAAGCTTTCTTT

CDR3 length: 17
J gene: TRBJ2-1
D gene: NA
clone size: once
V gene: TRBV7-9
CDR3 protein: CASSHARVRDGSNEQFF
CDR3 DNA: TGTGCCAGCAGCCACGCTAGGGTCCGTGACGGATCCAATGAGCAGTTCTTC

CDR3 length: 12
J gene: TRBJ2-1
D gene: NA
clone size: NA
V gene: TRBV4-1
CDR3 protein: CASSQLQQRQFF
CDR3 DNA: TGCGCCAGCAGCCAATTGCAGCAACGGCAGTTCTTC

CDR3 length: 19
J gene: TRBJ1-4
D gene: NA
clone size: NA
V gene: TRBV5-3
CDR3 protein: CARSLAFLVQGPCPEKLFF
CDR3 DNA: TGTGCCAGAAGCTTGGCCTTCCTGGTTCAGGGACCTTGTCCTGAAAAACTGTTTTTT

CDR3 length: 15
J gene: TRBJ2-3
D gene: TRBD1
clone size: NA
V gene: TRBV28
CDR3 protein: CASSLRGQPTDTQYF
CDR3 DNA: TGTGCCAGCAGTTTAAGGGGGCAGCCCACAGATACGCAGTATTTT

CDR3 length: 14
J gene: TRBJ1-2
D gene: TRBD1
clone size: NA
V gene: TRBV30
CDR3 protein: CAWVRSGTGGGYTF
CDR3 DNA: TGTGCCTGGGTGCGTTCCGGGACAGGAGGTGGCTACACCTTC

CDR3 length: 14
J gene: TRBJ2-7
D gene: TRBD2
clone size: NA
V gene: TRBV18
CDR3 protein: CASSPPGLPYEQYF
CDR3 DNA: TGTGCCAGCTCACCACCGGGACTACCCTACGAGCAGTACTTC

CDR3 length: 13
J gene: TRBJ1-2
D gene: NA
clone size: once
V gene: TRBV6-5
CDR3 protein: CASSSAYLSGYTF
CDR3 DNA: TGTGCCAGCAGCTCGGCCTACTTAAGTGGCTACACCTTC

CDR3 length: 16
J gene: TRBJ1-2
D gene: TRBD1
clone size: once
V gene: TRBV5-1
CDR3 protein: CASSLIPGTGGDGYTF
CDR3 DNA: TGCGCCAGCAGCTTGATACCCGGGACAGGGGGGGATGGCTACACCTTC

CDR3 length: 15
J gene: TRBJ2-7
D gene: NA
clone size: NA
V gene: TRBV7-8
CDR3 protein: CASSLGAGPLNEQYF
CDR3 DNA: TGTGCCAGCAGCTTAGGGGCGGGGCCGTTGAACGAGCAGTACTTC

CDR3 length: 15
J gene: TRBJ2-5
D gene: NA
clone size: NA
V gene: TRBV5-1
CDR3 protein: CASSLGQGHQETQYF
CDR3 DNA: TGCGCCAGCAGCTTGGGGCAGGGACACCAAGAGACCCAGTACTTC

CDR3 length: 14
J gene: TRBJ2-5
D gene: TRBD1
clone size: NA
V gene: TRBV9
CDR3 protein: CASSVEGAGETQYF
CDR3 DNA: TGTGCCAGCAGCGTAGAGGGGGCAGGGGAGACCCAGTACTTC

CDR3 length: 14
J gene: TRBJ1-2
D gene: NA
clone size: NA
V gene: TRBV30
CDR3 protein: CAWSPSWDTYGYTF
CDR3 DNA: TGTGCCTGGAGTCCTTCCTGGGACACCTATGGCTACACCTTC

CDR3 length: 13
J gene: TRBJ2-7
D gene: NA
clone size: NA
V gene: TRBV9
CDR3 protein: CASSVAPGTEQYF
CDR3 DNA: TGTGCCAGCAGCGTAGCTCCAGGGACTGAGCAGTACTTC

CDR3 length: 15
J gene: TRBJ2-3
D gene: NA
clone size: NA
V gene: TRBV18
CDR3 protein: CASSPPRQFTDTQYF
CDR3 DNA: TGTGCCAGCTCACCACCGCGGCAGTTCACAGATACGCAGTATTTT

CDR3 length: 15
J gene: TRBJ2-7
D gene: NA
clone size: NA
V gene: TRBV7-2
CDR3 protein: CASSLAARGGYEQYF
CDR3 DNA: TGTGCCAGCAGCTTAGCGGCCAGGGGGGGGTACGAGCAGTACTTC

CDR3 length: 13
J gene: TRBJ2-1
D gene: NA
clone size: once
V gene: TRBV7-3
CDR3 protein: CASSDGVYNEQFF
CDR3 DNA: TGTGCCAGCAGCGATGGGGTCTACAATGAGCAGTTCTTC

CDR3 length: 12
J gene: TRBJ1-5
D gene: NA
clone size: NA
V gene: TRBV12-5
CDR3 protein: CASGSGNQPQHF
CDR3 DNA: TGTGCTAGTGGTTCCGGGAATCAGCCCCAGCATTTT

CDR3 length: 13
J gene: TRBJ2-2
D gene: NA
clone size: NA
V gene: TRBV10-3
CDR3 protein: CASRDSNTGELFF
CDR3 DNA: TGTGCCAGCCGGGACTCAAACACCGGGGAGCTGTTTTTT

CDR3 length: 16
J gene: TRBJ1-1
D gene: NA
clone size: NA
V gene: TRBV6-5
CDR3 protein: CASSYMTGPENTEAFF
CDR3 DNA: TGTGCCAGCAGTTACATGACGGGCCCCGAGAACACTGAAGCTTTCTTT

CDR3 length: 18
J gene: TRBJ2-5
D gene: TRBD2
clone size: NA
V gene: TRBV6-4
CDR3 protein: CASTTPFRGRAFLVTQYF
CDR3 DNA: TGTGCCAGCACAACGCCCTTTCGTGGGAGGGCTTTTCTGGTGACCCAGTACTTC

CDR3 length: 13
J gene: TRBJ2-2
D gene: NA
clone size: NA
V gene: TRBV11-2
CDR3 protein: CASSLEGAGELFF
CDR3 DNA: TGTGCCAGCAGCTTAGAGGGGGCCGGGGAGCTGTTTTTT

CDR3 length: 15
J gene: TRBJ2-1
D gene: TRBD2
clone size: NA
V gene: TRBV10-3
CDR3 protein: CAISGAPSGDNEQFF
CDR3 DNA: TGTGCCATCAGTGGGGCTCCTAGCGGGGACAATGAGCAGTTCTTC

CDR3 length: 15
J gene: TRBJ1-1
D gene: NA
clone size: NA
V gene: TRBV6-5
CDR3 protein: CASSPTNWANTEAFF
CDR3 DNA: TGTGCCAGCAGCCCCACCAACTGGGCGAACACTGAAGCTTTCTTT

CDR3 length: 13
J gene: TRBJ2-3
D gene: NA
clone size: NA
V gene: TRBV27
CDR3 protein: CASSLTATYTQYF
CDR3 DNA: TGTGCCAGCAGTTTAACAGCGACATATACGCAGTATTTT

CDR3 length: 12
J gene: TRBJ2-7
D gene: NA
clone size: NA
V gene: TRBV7-2
CDR3 protein: CASSLNPYEQYF
CDR3 DNA: TGTGCCAGCAGCTTAAACCCATACGAGCAGTACTTC